The 14 T cell receptor beta chains in this list originate from one sample, sequenced in a study of blood T cell repertoires in COVID-19. The data were produced by immunoSEQ multiplex PCR, yet TCRdb's version contains in-frame clones alone and is incomplete. Here the sample spans roughly 200,000 clones, around 86% being singletons. Sequencing was done on a sample of PBMCs or T cells enriched from blood (not recorded which). The receptor source for this set is a woman aged 30 to 39 who had recovered from COVID-19.

V and J are TRBV7-2 and TRBJ2-7, with D possibly TRBD2 on 5 matching bases. The V gene's germline CDR1 is SGHTA and CDR2 FQGNSA. This CDR3 spans 17 amino acids. Trimming left V 1 base short and J 7 bases short, with 23 bases between. CDR3 protein: CASSLEAKRLTPREQYF. DNA for the CDR3: TGTGCCAGCAGCTTAGAGGCTAAGCGACTAACCCCTAGGGAGCAGTACTTC.

The rearrangement links TRBV5-4 to TRBJ2-5, with 13 bases lining up with TRBD2. J was trimmed by 4 bases and V by 4 bases; bases with no gene match: 4. CDR1 SGHNT and CDR2 YYREEE come from the germline V gene (reference sequence). The CDR3 covers 15 residues. Written as DNA, the CDR3 is TGTGCCAGCAGCCGACTAGCGGGAGGAAGAGAGACCCAGTACTTC. Its translation: CASSRLAGGRETQYF.

This clone was detected only once. The CDR3 here is CASSFQYTDTQYF. CDR3 bases: TGTGCCAGCAGCTTCCAGTACACAGATACGCAGTATTTT. The V gene is TRBV5-8, the J gene TRBJ2-3, with no clear D. Germline V gives CDR1 SGHTS, CDR2 YDEGEE. Trimming took off 2 bases at V and 2 bases at J, with 6 bases between the two ends. The CDR3 runs to 13 residues.

The rearrangement uses TRBV7-3 and TRBJ2-3, with D possibly being TRBD2 (6 bases). Germline V gives CDR1 SGHTA, CDR2 FQGTGA. This CDR3 is built from 15 residues. V was clipped by 0 bases and J by 5 bases, with 12 bases between them. In DNA form, the CDR3 reads TGTGCCAGCAGCTTAACGGGGGGATGGAGAGATACGCAGTATTTT. Translated: CASSLTGGWRDTQYF. The full variable domain, in which reference TRBV7-3 and TRBJ2-3 provide the parts outside the CDR3, is GAGVSQTPSNKVTEKGKYVELRCDPISGHTALYWYRQSLGQGPEFLIYFQGTGAADDSGLPNDRFFAVRPEGSVSTLKIQRTERGDSAVYLCASSLTGGWRDTQYFGPGTRLTVL.

This chain joins TRBV7-8 and TRBJ1-4, with D uncertain. V lost 4 bases and J lost 2, with 8 bases in between. Germline loops: CDR1 SGHVS, CDR2 FQNEAQ. There are 14 residues in the CDR3. CDR3 sequence: CASSSVLTNEKLFF. The CDR3 region has the DNA TGTGCCAGCAGCTCGGTACTGACTAATGAAAAACTGTTTTTT.

The CDR3: CASSLDQVDYYYEQYF. CDR3 bases: TGTGCCAGCAGCTTAGATCAGGTGGACTACTACTACGAGCAGTACTTC. The chain couples TRBV11-2 to TRBJ2-7; perhaps TRBD2 as D (6 bases). Germline CDR1 is SGHAT and CDR2 is FQNNGV. The CDR3 runs 16 residues. With 0 bases removed from V and 3 bases from J, the gap between germline ends came to 15 bases. The entire variable domain, with the rest obtained from reference TRBV11-2 and TRBJ2-7, is as follows: EAGVAQSPRYKIIEKRQSVAFWCNPISGHATLYWYQQILGQGPKLLIQFQNNGVVDDSQLPKDRFSAERLKGVDSTLKIQPAKLEDSAVYLCASSLDQVDYYYEQYFGPGTRLTVT.

The chain has TRBV7-9 and TRBJ2-5; TRBD1 aligns across 9 bases. CDR1 SEHNR and CDR2 FQNEAQ come from the germline V gene (reference sequence). The CDR3 sequence is 16 residues long. The ends lost 5 bases at V and 2 bases at J; junction bases unmatched: 9. The DNA of the CDR3 is TGTGCCAGCAGCGATCTCGGGACAGGGTGGCAAGAGACCCAGTACTTC. Encoded protein: CASSDLGTGWQETQYF.

This clone was picked up a small number of times. The gene calls are TRBV6-5 and TRBJ1-1; a weak D match, TRBD1 (6 bases). Germline lookup yields CDR1 MNHEY and CDR2 SVGAGI. Trimming stripped 7 bases from V and 1 base from J, with 13 bases between. The CDR3 runs 14 residues. The CDR3 loop reads CASTGVTENTEAFF. In DNA, the CDR3 is TGTGCCAGCACAGGGGTAACCGAGAACACTGAAGCTTTCTTT.

This clone has a single count. The J gene is TRBJ1-4, the V gene TRBV2; a weak D match, TRBD1 (6 bases). The CDR3 covers 13 residues. Trimming removed 7 bases from V and 9 bases from J, with 15 bases in between. Germline-derived CDR1 and CDR2 are SNHLY and FYNNEI. CDR3 DNA sequence: TGTGCCAGCAAGGGGGAGGGAAGACAAAAACTGTTTTTT. It specifies CASKGEGRQKLFF.

The J gene is TRBJ1-1, the V gene TRBV11-2; D perhaps matches TRBD1 (6 bases). This CDR3 has 14 residues. Per the germline V gene, CDR1 is SGHAT and CDR2 is FQNNGV. V lost 7 bases and J 1 base, leaving 13 bases between the germline ends. DNA of the CDR3: TGTGCCAGCACCCCGGTCAGGGGGAACACTGAAGCTTTCTTT. Protein: CASTPVRGNTEAFF.

The chain couples TRBV3-1 (or the pseudogene TRBV3-2) to TRBJ1-1; the D is unclear. V lost 0 bases and J 2 bases, leaving 7 bases between the germline ends. Germline V gives CDR1 LGHDT, CDR2 YNNKEL (reference sequence). The CDR3 spans 14 residues. CDR3 amino acids: CASSQDTRNTEAFF. The CDR3 DNA reads as TGTGCCAGCAGCCAAGATACCAGAAACACTGAAGCTTTCTTT.

The chain carries TRBV6-4 and TRBJ1-5; the D gene is possibly TRBD1 (6 bases). Germline CDR1 is MRHNA and CDR2 is SNTAGT. Trimming took off 5 bases at V and 1 base at J, with 6 bases between the two ends. CDR3 size: 13 residues. CDR3 DNA sequence: TGTGCCAGCAGTACAGGGAGCAATCAGCCCCAGCATTTT. Amino acids: CASSTGSNQPQHF.

This clone was found once. The gene calls are TRBV10-3 and TRBJ2-1, with 8 bases identical to TRBD2. This CDR3 spans 15 amino acids. Per germline, CDR1 ENHRY and CDR2 SYGVKD. Germline trimming cut 3 bases from V and 5 bases from J; bases unmatched to any gene: 6. The CDR3 protein is CAISELAETNNEQFF. CDR3 in DNA: TGTGCCATCAGTGAACTAGCGGAAACCAACAATGAGCAGTTCTTC.

This rearrangement joins TRBV28 to TRBJ2-7; TRBD2 aligns across 8 bases. Germline V gives CDR1 MDHEN, CDR2 SYDVKM. The CDR3 has 13 amino acids. The V and J ends lost 6 bases and 4 bases, in that order; junction bases with no gene match: 5. The CDR3 sequence is CASSLSGTYEQYF. In nucleotides, the CDR3 is TGTGCCAGCAGCCTTAGCGGGACATACGAGCAGTACTTC.